A single sample is the source of the 26 T cell receptor beta chains below, sequenced in a study of T cells after yellow fever vaccination. Each CDR3 protein gets one entry after TCRdb re-called the 5' RACE reads with MiXCR. The top ten hold 2% to 3% of the sample, which has approximately 120,000 distinct CDR3 sequences, 7.4% seen once. The input for sequencing was CD4+ T cells sorted from PBMCs, taken more than 8 days after the first yellow fever vaccination. These receptor sequences come from a man aged 18 to 35 who received the YFV17D yellow fever vaccine.

V is TRBV4-1 and J is TRBJ1-5; TRBD1 might be the D (6 bases). Trimming pared 0 bases from V and 3 bases from J, leaving 9 bases between. Per the germline V gene, CDR1 is MGHRA and CDR2 is YSYEKL. The CDR3 extends over 15 amino acids. CDR3 nucleotides: TGCGCCAGCAGCCAAGAGACAGGCAACAATCAGCCCCAGCATTTT. This codes for CASSQETGNNQPQHF.

V usage is TRBV20-1 and J usage is TRBJ2-5; D is perhaps TRBD2 (6 bases). The V end was cut by 0 bases, the J end by 8 bases, with 16 bases between. This CDR3 spans 14 amino acids. The germline CDR1 and CDR2 sequences are DFQATT and SNEGSKA (reference sequence). The CDR3 here is CSARDASALRTQYF. The CDR3 DNA reads TGCAGTGCTAGAGATGCTAGCGCCCTTCGAACCCAGTACTTC.

The CDR3 region has the DNA TGTGCCAGCTCACAGGGGCAGGACTACGAGCAGTACGTC. This codes for CASSQGQDYEQYV. J is TRBJ2-7 and V is TRBV18; a possible D gene is TRBD1 (5 bases). Germline values: CDR1 KGHSH, CDR2 LQKENI. This CDR3 comprises 13 residues. With 4 bases removed from V and 3 bases from J, the gap between germline ends came to 10 bases.

The CDR3 sequence: CAWSSDSSGANVLTF. The CDR3 DNA reads as TGTGCCTGGAGCTCTGATAGCTCTGGGGCCAACGTCCTGACTTTC. The chain employs TRBV30 and TRBJ2-6, with no clear D. Germline CDR1 reads GTSNPN; CDR2 reads SVGIG (reference sequence). The CDR3 is 15 amino acids. V lost 3 bases and J 0 bases, leaving 9 bases between the germline ends.

This clonotype was seen more than once but under ten times. V is TRBV11-2 and J is TRBJ1-4; D unresolved. Germline values: CDR1 SGHAT, CDR2 FQNNGV. Deletions cut 0 bases from V and 8 bases from J, with 13 bases between. The CDR3 extends over 15 amino acids. CDR3 nucleotides: TGTGCCAGCAGCTTAGAAGTAGGAACACCGGAAAAACTGTTTTTT. Protein sequence: CASSLEVGTPEKLFF.

This clonotype was found many times. This chain connects TRBV12-3 or TRBV12-4 to TRBJ2-6; D uncertain. Trimming took 8 bases from V and 0 from J, leaving 8 bases between them. The CDR3 spans 14 residues. The CDR3 region is CASATHSGANVLTF. The CDR3 DNA follows: TGTGCCAGCGCCACCCACTCTGGGGCCAACGTCCTGACTTTC.

This clonotype was recorded a few times. The chain couples TRBV2 to TRBJ2-5; a possible D gene is TRBD1 (5 bases). Trimming stripped 3 bases from V and 5 bases from J, with 22 bases between. The germline V gene has CDR1 SNHLY and CDR2 FYNNEI. The CDR3 spans 17 residues. The CDR3 here is CASSDNRGWGSSETQYF. DNA of the CDR3: TGTGCCAGCAGTGATAATAGGGGTTGGGGCTCGTCGGAGACCCAGTACTTC.

Many counts were recorded for this clonotype. V and J are TRBV3-1 and TRBJ2-7; D gene uncertain. Germline CDR1 is LGHDT and CDR2 is YNNKEL (reference sequence). This CDR3 spans 15 amino acids. The ends were cut back, 0 bases at V and 3 bases at J, with 12 bases in the middle. The CDR3 loop is CASSQDRQTFYEQYF. The CDR3 coding sequence is TGTGCCAGCAGCCAAGATAGGCAGACATTCTACGAGCAGTACTTC.

This clonotype was recorded many times. This rearrangement joins TRBV7-9 to TRBJ1-1; D unclear. CDR1 is SEHNR and CDR2 is FQNEAQ in the germline V gene (reference sequence). V lost 5 bases to trimming and J lost 1 base, with 14 bases between them. The CDR3 consists of 15 residues. The CDR3 DNA is TGTGCCAGCAGCCCCTCCTTGGCCAAGAACACTGAAGCTTTCTTT. It yields the protein CASSPSLAKNTEAFF.

This clonotype was counted ten times or more. The J gene is TRBJ2-3, the V gene TRBV4-3, with D perhaps matching TRBD2 (5 bases). Germline lookup yields CDR1 LGHNA and CDR2 YSLEER. This CDR3 comprises 18 residues. V was pared by 0 bases and J by 8 bases, with 24 bases between. The CDR3 DNA sequence: TGCGCCAGCAGCCAAGAAATAAGCGGAAACTTCTTCGTCGCTACGCAGTATTTT. Translating gives CASSQEISGNFFVATQYF.

This clonotype has ten or more counts. This chain uses TRBV6-2 or TRBV6-3 with TRBJ1-2; D is possibly TRBD1 (6 bases). Germline assignment: CDR1 MNHEY and CDR2 SVGEGT. The V end lost 2 bases, the J end lost 4 bases, and 14 bases lay between the germline ends. The CDR3 has 15 residues. CDR3 in amino acids: CASSYPRGGLYGYTF. CDR3 coding DNA: TGTGCCAGCAGTTACCCCCGGGGGGGGCTCTATGGCTACACCTTC.

This clonotype was picked up many times. V usage is TRBV20-1 and J usage is TRBJ2-5; D tentatively reads TRBD1 or TRBD2 (5 bases each). The V end was cut by 6 bases, the J end by 2 bases, with 19 bases between. Germline assignment: CDR1 DFQATT and CDR2 SNEGSKA (reference sequence). This CDR3 has 15 amino acids. The CDR3 bases are TGCAGTGCACGCAAACCCGGGGCTCGACAAGAGACCCAGTACTTC. As protein: CSARKPGARQETQYF.

This clonotype was picked up many times. The V gene is TRBV19, the J gene TRBJ1-1, with 8 nucleotides matching TRBD1. This CDR3 contains 15 residues. Germline V gives CDR1 LNHDA, CDR2 SQIVND (reference sequence). Trimming took 6 bases from V and 0 from J; bases not matched to a gene: 6. The CDR3: CASSDRGRLNTEAFF. DNA for the CDR3: TGTGCCAGTAGCGACAGGGGTCGATTGAACACTGAAGCTTTCTTT.

This rearrangement joins TRBV12-3 or TRBV12-4 to TRBJ2-3; D uncertain. This CDR3 is 13 amino acids long. The ends were cut back, 6 bases at V and 5 bases at J, with 12 bases in the middle. The CDR3 DNA reads TGTGCCAGCAGCCCGCAGCGCGGAGATACGCAGTATTTT. Its translation: CASSPQRGDTQYF.

The table lists this clonotype with many counts. This sequence joins TRBV7-2 and TRBJ2-1; D is unclear. The CDR3 runs to 13 residues. The V end was cut by 5 bases, the J end by 7 bases, with 12 bases between. CDR1 and CDR2 (germline): SGHTA, FQGNSA. CDR3: CASSALGKNEQFF. The CDR3 DNA follows: TGTGCCAGCAGCGCCCTAGGGAAGAATGAGCAGTTCTTC.

This clonotype was found many times. The J gene is TRBJ2-3, the V gene TRBV7-2, with unresolved D. From germline, CDR1 is SGHTA and CDR2 FQGNSA. V was pared by 5 bases and J by 4 bases, with 7 bases between. The CDR3 is made up of 12 amino acids. CDR3 sequence reads: CASSEHADTQYF. Here the CDR3 DNA reads TGTGCCAGCAGCGAGCACGCAGATACGCAGTATTTT.

The rearrangement links TRBV5-4 to TRBJ1-6; D is uncertain. In germline, CDR1 is SGHNT, CDR2 YYREEE (reference sequence). The CDR3 sequence is 14 residues long. The V gene lost 0 bases and the J gene lost 7 bases, with 8 bases spanning the gap. The CDR3 DNA follows: TGTGCCAGCAGCTTGGACGCGGGGAATTCACCCCTCCACTTT. This sequence encodes CASSLDAGNSPLHF.

This clonotype has only a few counts. V is TRBV3-1 and J is TRBJ1-5; D ambiguous. Trimming removed 4 bases from V and 3 bases from J, with 7 bases in between. Germline values: CDR1 LGHDT, CDR2 YNNKEL (reference sequence). The CDR3 consists of 13 residues. The CDR3 sequence is CASSPTYNQPQHF. The CDR3 DNA reads TGTGCCAGCAGCCCCACATACAATCAGCCCCAGCATTTT. Complete variable domain (other parts from reference TRBV3-1 and TRBJ1-5): DTAVSQTPKYLVTQMGNDKSIKCEQNLGHDTMYWYKQDSKKFLKIMFSYNNKELIINETVPNRFSPKSPDKAHLNLHINSLELGDSAVYFCASSPTYNQPQHFGDGTRLSIL.

This clonotype is labeled medium-sized. The J gene is TRBJ2-4, the V gene TRBV5-1, with a weak D call TRBD1 (7 bases). This CDR3 spans 14 amino acids. V was shortened by 0 bases and J by 6 bases, with 10 bases between the two germline ends. Germline V gives CDR1 SGHRS, CDR2 YFSETQ. The CDR3, as DNA: TGCGCCAGCAGCTTGGGCCAGGGGGGAAACATTCAGTACTTC. Protein product: CASSLGQGGNIQYF.

This clonotype was counted ten times or more. V is TRBV9 and J is TRBJ2-3, with D tentatively TRBD1 (6 bases). Germline CDR1 reads SGDLS; CDR2 reads YYNGEE. CDR3 size: 15 residues. Trimming stripped 0 bases from V and 2 bases from J, with 10 bases between. CDR3 loop: CASSVGRGDTDTQYF. The CDR3 DNA reads TGTGCCAGCAGCGTAGGCAGGGGTGACACAGATACGCAGTATTTT.

This clonotype showed up many times. The chain couples TRBV20-1 to TRBJ2-3, with D unresolved. V was trimmed by 3 bases and J by 1 base, leaving 8 bases between them. CDR3 size: 13 residues. Germline V gives CDR1 DFQATT, CDR2 SNEGSKA (reference sequence). CDR3 in amino acids: CSARSYRTDTQYF. CDR3 bases: TGCAGTGCTAGGAGTTATCGCACAGATACGCAGTATTTT.

At least ten counts were recorded for this clonotype. Germline is not matched at one junction end, which may reflect a read error. The CDR3, as DNA: TGTGCCAGCAATTACCGAGGCGGACTGAGCACAGATACGCAGTATTTT. Its translation: CASNYRGGLSTDTQYF. V and J are TRBV6-2 or TRBV6-3 and TRBJ2-3; D is perhaps TRBD2 (5 bases). The CDR3 has 16 amino acids. Germline V gene lookup returns CDR1 MNHEY and CDR2 SVGEGT.

V gene TRBV5-6 combines with J gene TRBJ2-7; tentatively, D is TRBD2 (5 bases). This CDR3 is built from 18 residues. Germline assignment: CDR1 SGHDT and CDR2 YYEEEE. The V end lost 4 bases, the J end lost 0 bases, and 23 bases lay between the germline ends. CDR3 nucleotides: TGTGCCAGCAGCCCTCCCCCCCGCGACGTGAGGGCCTCCTACGAGCAGTACGTC. This codes for CASSPPPRDVRASYEQYV.

This clonotype was detected many times. The chain uses TRBV7-2 and TRBJ2-5; no clear D. V lost 5 bases and J 1 base, leaving 8 bases between the germline ends. Germline CDR1 SGHTA, CDR2 FQGNSA. The CDR3 runs to 13 residues. The CDR3 loop reads CASSPLTQETQYF. CDR3 nucleotides: TGTGCCAGCAGCCCCTTAACCCAAGAGACCCAGTACTTC.

The sample holds many counts of this clonotype. The chain has TRBV6-2 or TRBV6-3 and TRBJ2-7; D gene ambiguous. CDR1 and CDR2 (germline): MNHEY, SVGEGT. The CDR3 loop spans 16 amino acids. Between the trimmed V and J ends, which lost 0 bases and 5 bases, there was a span of 17 bases. The chain's CDR3 is CASSYSGSGPHHEQYV. DNA of the CDR3: TGTGCCAGCAGTTACTCGGGGTCCGGGCCTCATCACGAGCAGTACGTC.

This clonotype occurred many times. This chain links TRBV5-6 with TRBJ2-1, with 7 bases fitting TRBD2. The CDR3 loop spans 16 amino acids. The germline V gene encodes CDR1 SGHDT and CDR2 YYEEEE. After removal of 4 bases from V and 0 bases from J, the junction contained 7 bases not matched to a gene. The CDR3 protein is CASSGVAGDSYNEQFF. CDR3 nucleotide sequence: TGTGCCAGCAGCGGGGTGGCGGGGGACTCCTACAATGAGCAGTTCTTC.